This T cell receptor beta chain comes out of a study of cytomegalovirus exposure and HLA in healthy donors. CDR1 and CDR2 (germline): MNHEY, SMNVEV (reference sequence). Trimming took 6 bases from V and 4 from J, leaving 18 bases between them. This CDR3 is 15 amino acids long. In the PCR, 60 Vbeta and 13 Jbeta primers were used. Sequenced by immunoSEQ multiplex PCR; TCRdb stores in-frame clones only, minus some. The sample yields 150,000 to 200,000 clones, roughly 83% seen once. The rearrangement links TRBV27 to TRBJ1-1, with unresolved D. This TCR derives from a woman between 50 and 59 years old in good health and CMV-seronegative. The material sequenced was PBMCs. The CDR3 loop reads CASSRAGYYSTEAFF. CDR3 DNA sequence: TGTGCCAGCAGCCGGGCGGGGTATTACAGCACTGAAGCTTTCTTT.